This T cell receptor beta chain was captured in a study of OX40 agonist ivuxolimab in advanced cancers. Study information: Subjects had a mean age of around 63 years, with a range of about 23 to 85; around 80% were male.

The data were produced by immunoSEQ multiplex PCR, yet TCRdb's version contains in-frame clones alone and is incomplete. This sample has 95,000 to 110,000 clones, with more than 85% found just once. V was clipped by 4 bases and J by 9 bases, with 19 bases between them. Germline V gives CDR1 LGHNA, CDR2 YNFKEQ. This CDR3 spans 15 amino acids. This clone appeared a single time. Its antigen is as yet unknown. Study observations and caveats: Clonal expansion in partial responders at 0.1-3.0 mg/kg ranked among the lowest.

The genes are TRBV4-2 and TRBJ2-1; tentatively, D is TRBD2 (6 bases). This sequence originates from an adult with an advanced solid tumor such as melanoma, head and neck, liver or kidney cancer. This specimen was CD4+ or CD8+ T cells sorted from blood, taken in a trial of the OX40 agonist ivuxolimab. The CDR3 spells CASSPGPGEDIEQFF. CDR3 nucleotides: TGTGCCAGCAGCCCCGGGCCGGGAGAGGATATTGAGCAGTTCTTC.